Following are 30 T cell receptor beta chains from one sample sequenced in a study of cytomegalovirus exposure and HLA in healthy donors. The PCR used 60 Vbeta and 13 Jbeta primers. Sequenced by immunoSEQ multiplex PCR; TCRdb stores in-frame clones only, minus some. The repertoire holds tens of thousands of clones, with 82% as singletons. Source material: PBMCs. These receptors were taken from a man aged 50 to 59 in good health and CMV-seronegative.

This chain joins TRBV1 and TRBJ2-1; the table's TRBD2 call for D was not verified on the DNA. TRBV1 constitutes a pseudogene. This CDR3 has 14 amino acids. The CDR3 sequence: CTSSQDGSYNEQFF. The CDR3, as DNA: TGCACCAGCAGCCAAGACGGGTCGTACAATGAGCAGTTCTTC.

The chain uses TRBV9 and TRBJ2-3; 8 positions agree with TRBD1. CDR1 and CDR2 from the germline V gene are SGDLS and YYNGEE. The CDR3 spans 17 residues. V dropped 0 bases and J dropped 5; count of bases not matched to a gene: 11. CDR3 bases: TGTGCCAGCAGCGTAGGGGCTGGGCAGGGGGCGCGAGATACGCAGTATTTT. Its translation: CASSVGAGQGARDTQYF.

The CDR3 here is CASSSLGGEHNEQFF. The CDR3 DNA follows: TGTGCCAGCAGCTCTCTAGGGGGGGAACACAATGAGCAGTTCTTC. This chain links TRBV11-2 with TRBJ2-1, with D possibly TRBD2 on 7 matching bases. The germline gives CDR1 SGHAT, CDR2 FQNNGV. The CDR3 loop spans 15 amino acids. The ends were cut back, 4 bases at V and 5 bases at J, with 15 bases in the middle. The full variable domain, rest sourced from reference TRBV11-2 and TRBJ2-1, is EAGVAQSPRYKIIEKRQSVAFWCNPISGHATLYWYQQILGQGPKLLIQFQNNGVVDDSQLPKDRFSAERLKGVDSTLKIQPAKLEDSAVYLCASSSLGGEHNEQFFGPGTRLTVL.

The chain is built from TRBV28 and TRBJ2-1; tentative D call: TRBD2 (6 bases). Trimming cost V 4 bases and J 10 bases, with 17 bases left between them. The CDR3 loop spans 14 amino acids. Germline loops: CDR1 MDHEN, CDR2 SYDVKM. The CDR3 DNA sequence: TGTGCCAGCAGTTCCCTAGGCGGGATCGACGAGCAGTTCTTC. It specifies CASSSLGGIDEQFF.

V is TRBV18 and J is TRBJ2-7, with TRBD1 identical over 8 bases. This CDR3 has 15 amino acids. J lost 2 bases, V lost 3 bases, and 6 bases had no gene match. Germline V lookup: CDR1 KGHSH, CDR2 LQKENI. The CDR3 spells CASSPTGGAPYEQYF. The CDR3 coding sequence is TGTGCCAGCTCACCCACAGGGGGAGCGCCCTACGAGCAGTACTTC.

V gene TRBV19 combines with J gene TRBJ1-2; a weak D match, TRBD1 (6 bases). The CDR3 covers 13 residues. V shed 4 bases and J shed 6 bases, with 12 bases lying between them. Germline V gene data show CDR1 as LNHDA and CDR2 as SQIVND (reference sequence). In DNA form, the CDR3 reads TGTGCCAGTAGTACCTCTACAGGGAATGGCTACACCTTC. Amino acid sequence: CASSTSTGNGYTF.

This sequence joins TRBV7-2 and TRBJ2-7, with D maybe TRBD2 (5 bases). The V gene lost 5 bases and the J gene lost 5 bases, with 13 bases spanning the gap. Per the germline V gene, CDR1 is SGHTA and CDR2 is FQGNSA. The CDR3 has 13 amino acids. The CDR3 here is CASSPGPGNEQYF. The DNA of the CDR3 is TGTGCCAGCAGCCCCGGACCGGGAAACGAGCAGTACTTC.

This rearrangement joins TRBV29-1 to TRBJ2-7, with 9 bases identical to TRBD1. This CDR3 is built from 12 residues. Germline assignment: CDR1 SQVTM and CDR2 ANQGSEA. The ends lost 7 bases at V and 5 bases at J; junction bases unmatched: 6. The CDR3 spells CSAWTGDNEQYF. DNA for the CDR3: TGCAGCGCCTGGACAGGGGACAACGAGCAGTACTTC.

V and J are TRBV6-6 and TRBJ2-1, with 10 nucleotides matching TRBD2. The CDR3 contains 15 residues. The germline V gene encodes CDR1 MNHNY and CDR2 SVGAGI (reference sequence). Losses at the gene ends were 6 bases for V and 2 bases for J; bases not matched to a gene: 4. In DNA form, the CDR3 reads TGTGCCAGCAGCCAGCGGGAGGGCCCCTACAATGAGCAGTTCTTC. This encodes CASSQREGPYNEQFF.

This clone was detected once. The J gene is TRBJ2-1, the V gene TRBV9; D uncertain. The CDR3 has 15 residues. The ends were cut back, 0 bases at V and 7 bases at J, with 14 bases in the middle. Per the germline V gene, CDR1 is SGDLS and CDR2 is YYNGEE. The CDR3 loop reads CASSVGLALENEQFF. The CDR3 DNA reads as TGTGCCAGCAGCGTAGGACTCGCTCTTGAAAATGAGCAGTTCTTC.

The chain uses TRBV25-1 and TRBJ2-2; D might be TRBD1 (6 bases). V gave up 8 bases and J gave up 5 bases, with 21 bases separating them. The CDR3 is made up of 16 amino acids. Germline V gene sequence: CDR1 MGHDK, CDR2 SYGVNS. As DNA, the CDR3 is TGTGCCAGCTCACTGGCGGACCAGGGGAGAACCGGGGAGCTGTTTTTT. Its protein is CASSLADQGRTGELFF.

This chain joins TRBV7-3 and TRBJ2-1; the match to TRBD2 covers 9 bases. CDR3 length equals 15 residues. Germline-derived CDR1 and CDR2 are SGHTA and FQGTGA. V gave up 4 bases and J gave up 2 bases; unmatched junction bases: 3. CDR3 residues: CASSSLAGPYNEQFF. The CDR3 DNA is TGTGCCAGCAGCTCTCTAGCGGGACCCTACAATGAGCAGTTCTTC.

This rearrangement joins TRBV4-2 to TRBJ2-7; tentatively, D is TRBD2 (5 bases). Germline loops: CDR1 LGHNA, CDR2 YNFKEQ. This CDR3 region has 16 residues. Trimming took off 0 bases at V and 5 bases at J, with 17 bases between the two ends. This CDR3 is CASSQDSLPVGDEQYF. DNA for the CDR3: TGTGCCAGCAGCCAAGATTCCCTACCGGTGGGAGACGAGCAGTACTTC.

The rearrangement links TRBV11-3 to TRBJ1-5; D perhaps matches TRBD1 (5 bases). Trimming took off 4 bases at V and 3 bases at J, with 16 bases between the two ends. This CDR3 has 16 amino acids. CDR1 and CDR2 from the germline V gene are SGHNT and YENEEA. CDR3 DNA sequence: TGTGCCAGCAGCTCTCCACCGACAGCGATCAATCAGCCCCAGCATTTT. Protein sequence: CASSSPPTAINQPQHF.

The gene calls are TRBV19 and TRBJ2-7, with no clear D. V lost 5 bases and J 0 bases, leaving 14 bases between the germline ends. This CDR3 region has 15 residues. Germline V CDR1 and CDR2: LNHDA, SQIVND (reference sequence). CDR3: CASSPTSSPSYEQYF. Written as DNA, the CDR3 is TGTGCCAGTAGTCCTACGTCTAGTCCCTCCTACGAGCAGTACTTC.

Written as DNA, the CDR3 is TGTGCCAGCAGCCCGACAAGAAACAATGAGCAGTTCTTC. This encodes CASSPTRNNEQFF. The chain recombines TRBV7-3 with TRBJ2-1; unclear D gene. CDR1 and CDR2 from the germline V gene are SGHTA and FQGTGA. This CDR3 has 13 residues. V was trimmed by 5 bases and J by 5 bases, leaving 10 bases between them.

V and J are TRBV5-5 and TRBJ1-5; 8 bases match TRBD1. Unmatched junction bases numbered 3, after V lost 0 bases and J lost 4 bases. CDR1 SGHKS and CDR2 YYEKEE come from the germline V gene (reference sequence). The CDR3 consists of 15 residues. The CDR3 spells CASSLVQGANQPQHF. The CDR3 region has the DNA TGTGCCAGCAGCTTGGTGCAGGGGGCGAATCAGCCCCAGCATTTT.

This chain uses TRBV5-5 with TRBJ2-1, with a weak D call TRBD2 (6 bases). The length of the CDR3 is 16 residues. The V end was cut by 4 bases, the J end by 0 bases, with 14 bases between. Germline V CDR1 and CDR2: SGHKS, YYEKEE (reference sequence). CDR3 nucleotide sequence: TGTGCCAGCAGCCTTCTGGGACTTAGCTCCTACAATGAGCAGTTCTTC. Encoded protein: CASSLLGLSSYNEQFF.

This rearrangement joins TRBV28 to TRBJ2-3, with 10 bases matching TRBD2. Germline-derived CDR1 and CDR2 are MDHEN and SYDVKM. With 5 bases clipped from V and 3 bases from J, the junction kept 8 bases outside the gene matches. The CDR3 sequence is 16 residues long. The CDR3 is CASSIPSGSRTDTQYF. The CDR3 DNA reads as TGTGCCAGCAGTATCCCTAGCGGGAGTAGAACAGATACGCAGTATTTT.

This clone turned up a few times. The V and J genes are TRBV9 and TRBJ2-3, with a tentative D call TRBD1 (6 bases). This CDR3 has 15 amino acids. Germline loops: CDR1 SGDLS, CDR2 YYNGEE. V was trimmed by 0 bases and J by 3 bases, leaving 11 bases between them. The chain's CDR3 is CASSVGTVITDTQYF. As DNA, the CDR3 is TGTGCCAGCAGCGTAGGGACAGTAATAACAGATACGCAGTATTTT.

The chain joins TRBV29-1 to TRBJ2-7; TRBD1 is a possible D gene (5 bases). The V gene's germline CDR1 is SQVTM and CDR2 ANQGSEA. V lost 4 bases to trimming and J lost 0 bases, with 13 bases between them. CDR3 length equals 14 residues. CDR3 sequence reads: CSVGGESISYEQYF. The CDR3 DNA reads TGCAGCGTTGGGGGCGAATCCATCTCCTACGAGCAGTACTTC.

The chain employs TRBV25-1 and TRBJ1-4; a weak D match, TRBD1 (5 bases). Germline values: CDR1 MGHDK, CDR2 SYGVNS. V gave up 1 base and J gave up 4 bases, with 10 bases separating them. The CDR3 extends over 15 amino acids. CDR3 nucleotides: TGTGCCAGCAGTGAATCGGGCACAGGTAATGAAAAACTGTTTTTT. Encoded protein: CASSESGTGNEKLFF.

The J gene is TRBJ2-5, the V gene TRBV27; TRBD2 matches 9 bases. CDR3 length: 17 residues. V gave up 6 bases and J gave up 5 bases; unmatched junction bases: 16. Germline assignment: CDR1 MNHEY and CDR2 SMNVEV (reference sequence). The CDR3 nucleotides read TGTGCCAGCAGCCGAAAAACAGCGCTAGCGGGATTGGAGACCCAGTACTTC. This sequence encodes CASSRKTALAGLETQYF.

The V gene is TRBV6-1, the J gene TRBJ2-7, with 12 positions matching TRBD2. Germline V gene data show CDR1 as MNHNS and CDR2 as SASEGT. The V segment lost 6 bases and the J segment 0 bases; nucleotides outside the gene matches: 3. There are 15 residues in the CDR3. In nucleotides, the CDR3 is TGTGCCAGCAGGTCACTAGCGGGGGGCTCCTACGAGCAGTACTTC. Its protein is CASRSLAGGSYEQYF.

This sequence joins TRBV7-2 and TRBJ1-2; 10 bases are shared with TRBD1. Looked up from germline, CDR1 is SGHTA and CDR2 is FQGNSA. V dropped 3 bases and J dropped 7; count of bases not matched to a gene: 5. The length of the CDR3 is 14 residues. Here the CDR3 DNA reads TGTGCCAGCAGCTTGACAGGGGGCGGGAGTGGCTACACCTTC. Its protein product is CASSLTGGGSGYTF.

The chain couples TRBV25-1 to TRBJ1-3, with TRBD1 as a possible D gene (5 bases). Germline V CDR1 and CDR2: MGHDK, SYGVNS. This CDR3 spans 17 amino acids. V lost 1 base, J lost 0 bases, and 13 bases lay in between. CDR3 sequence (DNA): TGTGCCAGCAGTGAATTAGCGGGGGGAGCCTCTGGAAACACCATATATTTT. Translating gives CASSELAGGASGNTIYF.

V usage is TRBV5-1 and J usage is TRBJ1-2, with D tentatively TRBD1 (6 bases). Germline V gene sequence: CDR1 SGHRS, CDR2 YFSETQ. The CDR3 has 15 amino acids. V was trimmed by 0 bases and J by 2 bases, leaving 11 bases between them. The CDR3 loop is CASSLEVGQNYGYTF. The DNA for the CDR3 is TGCGCCAGCAGCTTGGAAGTAGGACAGAACTATGGCTACACCTTC.

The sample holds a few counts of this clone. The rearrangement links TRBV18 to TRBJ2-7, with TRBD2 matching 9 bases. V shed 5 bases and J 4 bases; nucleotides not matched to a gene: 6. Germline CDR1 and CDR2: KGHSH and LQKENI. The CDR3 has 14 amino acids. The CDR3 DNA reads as TGTGCCAGCTCAGGCGGGAGGGCCGATTACGAGCAGTACTTC. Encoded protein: CASSGGRADYEQYF.

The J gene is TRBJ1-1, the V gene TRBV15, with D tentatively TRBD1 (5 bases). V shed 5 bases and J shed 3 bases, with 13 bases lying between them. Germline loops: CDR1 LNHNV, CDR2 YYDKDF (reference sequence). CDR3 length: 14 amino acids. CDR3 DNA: TGTGCCACCAGCCCCCAGGGAAGGGACACTGAAGCTTTCTTT. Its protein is CATSPQGRDTEAFF.

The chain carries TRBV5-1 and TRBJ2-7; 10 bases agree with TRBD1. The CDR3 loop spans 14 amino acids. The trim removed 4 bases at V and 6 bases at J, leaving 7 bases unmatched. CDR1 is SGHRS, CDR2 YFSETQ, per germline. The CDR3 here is CASSPTGGAGEQYF. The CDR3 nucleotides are TGCGCCAGCAGCCCGACAGGGGGCGCGGGCGAGCAGTACTTC.